The next 24 T cell receptor beta chains were all read from a single sample in a study of spatial heterogeneity in lung cancer. Documented time point: sample taken at primary tumor resection. Extraction of whole RNA from tumor, nontumor lung or frozen PBMC preceded unsorted sequencing. TCRdb processed the 5' RACE reads anew with MiXCR; each CDR3 protein has one entry. Among 49,000 or so distinct CDR3 sequences listed, approximately 12% were seen once. Sample: PBMCs, taken at surgery. These receptors came from a female donor with early-stage non-small cell lung cancer.

At least ten counts were recorded for this clonotype. The chain recombines TRBV20-1 with TRBJ2-7; the D gene is possibly TRBD2 (5 bases). The CDR3 spans 15 residues. The germline V and J ends were trimmed by 6 bases and 3 bases, with 21 bases remaining between them. Germline-derived CDR1 and CDR2 are DFQATT and SNEGSKA (reference sequence). The CDR3 is CSADKDGSRDYEQYF. CDR3 DNA sequence: TGCAGTGCCGACAAAGACGGGTCCCGGGACTACGAGCAGTACTTC.

The chain joins TRBV28 to TRBJ2-3, with 7 nucleotides matching TRBD2. Trimming took 8 bases from V and 4 from J; bases not matched to a gene: 12. The germline gives CDR1 MDHEN, CDR2 SYDVKM. The CDR3 has 15 amino acids. The CDR3 here is CASGGRGDRADTQYF. The CDR3 DNA is TGTGCCAGCGGGGGGAGGGGAGATAGGGCAGATACGCAGTATTTT.

The chain employs TRBV29-1 and TRBJ2-7, with no clear D. Trimming removed 7 bases from V and 7 bases from J, with 17 bases in between. CDR1 SQVTM and CDR2 ANQGSEA come from the germline V gene. This CDR3 is 12 amino acids long. The CDR3 DNA sequence: TGCAGCGCCGGAACCGGGTCTAGGGAGCAGTACTTC. It encodes CSAGTGSREQYF.

The chain recombines TRBV4-3 with TRBJ2-7; 7 positions match TRBD1. Losses at the gene ends were 4 bases for V and 9 bases for J; bases not matched to a gene: 9. From germline, CDR1 is LGHNA and CDR2 YSLEER. The CDR3 sequence is 13 residues long. CDR3 sequence (DNA): TGCGCCAGCAGCCCGCAAACAGGGGATGTGCAGTACTTC. Translated: CASSPQTGDVQYF.

The J gene is TRBJ2-1, the V gene TRBV5-1, with D hard to call. Germline V gene data show CDR1 as SGHRS and CDR2 as YFSETQ. V lost 4 bases and J lost 4, with 15 bases in between. The CDR3 is 15 amino acids. In nucleotides, the CDR3 is TGCGCCAGCAGCCCCGTTGAGACATTTTACAATGAGCAGTTCTTC. Amino acid sequence: CASSPVETFYNEQFF.

This clonotype occurred many times. This chain links TRBV25-1 with TRBJ1-1, with D possibly matching TRBD1 (6 bases). Trimming stripped 7 bases from V and 6 bases from J, with 21 bases between. This CDR3 contains 15 residues. Per the germline V gene, CDR1 is MGHDK and CDR2 is SYGVNS. CDR3 in DNA: TGTGCCAGCATGGGACTCGGGGGCCTCAACGCTGAAGCTTTCTTT. It specifies CASMGLGGLNAEAFF.

In this sample, this clonotype turned up a few times. The J gene is TRBJ1-2, the V gene TRBV7-2; D call uncertain. V dropped 1 base and J dropped 5 bases, with 11 bases sitting between them. Germline values: CDR1 SGHTA, CDR2 FQGNSA. CDR3 size: 14 residues. The CDR3 region has the DNA TGTGCCAGCAGCTTAGGGATTTTCGAATATGGCTACACCTTC. It specifies CASSLGIFEYGYTF.

This clonotype was observed a few times. The V gene is TRBV7-9, the J gene TRBJ2-1; D could derive from TRBD1 or TRBD2 (6 bases each). Germline values: CDR1 SEHNR, CDR2 FQNEAQ (reference sequence). The CDR3 is 11 residues long. Trimming left V 7 bases short and J 9 bases short, with 10 bases between. The CDR3 region is CASIEGGEQFF. The CDR3 DNA is TGTGCCAGCATTGAGGGGGGTGAGCAGTTCTTC.

This chain joins TRBV5-6 and TRBJ1-1; 9 nucleotides align to TRBD1. This CDR3 region has 15 residues. The germline gives CDR1 SGHDT, CDR2 YYEEEE. The V and J ends lost 4 bases and 8 bases, in that order; junction bases with no gene match: 12. CDR3 bases: TGTGCCAGCAGCCTACCCGGGACAGGGAAAGGCGAAGCTTTCTTT. Encoded protein: CASSLPGTGKGEAFF.

J is TRBJ2-7 and V is TRBV7-2; the D gene is possibly TRBD1 (5 bases). Trimming took 8 bases from V and 2 from J, leaving 10 bases between them. Germline V CDR1 and CDR2: SGHTA, FQGNSA. The CDR3 loop spans 12 amino acids. In nucleotides, the CDR3 is TGTGCCAGCGGCGAACAGGCCTACGAGCAGTACTTC. This encodes CASGEQAYEQYF.

The table lists this clonotype with a few counts. This sequence joins TRBV3-1 and TRBJ1-2; D possibly corresponds to TRBD1 (5 bases). The CDR3 runs 13 residues. The germline CDR1 and CDR2 sequences are LGHDT and YNNKEL (reference sequence). The germline V and J ends were trimmed by 2 bases and 7 bases, with 11 bases remaining between them. CDR3: CASSQRQGSGYTF. The CDR3 nucleotides read TGTGCCAGCAGCCAACGCCAGGGCAGTGGCTACACCTTC.

This clonotype was seen a handful of times. This chain uses TRBV20-1 with TRBJ1-1; 7 bases agree with TRBD1. V was pared by 5 bases and J by 8 bases, with 11 bases of the junction left unmatched. This CDR3 is built from 13 residues. The germline gives CDR1 DFQATT, CDR2 SNEGSKA (reference sequence). CDR3 region: CSAGRTGVGEAFF. For the CDR3, the DNA is TGCAGTGCTGGAAGAACAGGGGTAGGAGAAGCTTTCTTT.

This clonotype has at least ten counts. The rearrangement joins TRBV29-1 to TRBJ2-2, with 9 bases lining up with TRBD1. Trimming removed 7 bases from V and 3 bases from J; junction bases left unmatched: 6. The CDR3 is 14 amino acids. Germline V gene lookup returns CDR1 SQVTM and CDR2 ANQGSEA. Here the CDR3 reads CSAYRGPDTGELFF. The CDR3 region has the DNA TGCAGCGCTTACAGGGGGCCGGACACCGGGGAGCTGTTTTTT.

The gene calls are TRBV5-1 and TRBJ2-1; TRBD2 aligns across 10 bases. Germline trimming cut 0 bases from V and 10 bases from J; bases unmatched to any gene: 13. The germline CDR1 and CDR2 sequences are SGHRS and YFSETQ. The CDR3 consists of 17 residues. The CDR3 region has the DNA TGCGCCAGCAGCTTGGCCTCCGGGATAGCGGGGGGAGAAGAGCAGTTCTTC. Protein product: CASSLASGIAGGEEQFF.

This rearrangement joins TRBV5-4 to TRBJ1-2; 7 nucleotides agree with TRBD1. CDR1 and CDR2 (germline): SGHNT, YYREEE (reference sequence). V trimming: 0 bases; J trimming: 1 base; junction bases outside the gene matches: 0. The CDR3 totals 14 residues. The DNA of the CDR3 is TGTGCCAGCAGCTTGGACAGGGGTAACTATGGCTACACCTTC. This codes for CASSLDRGNYGYTF.

The chain couples TRBV7-3 to TRBJ2-7; possibly TRBD1 for D (6 bases). Germline V gives CDR1 SGHTA, CDR2 FQGTGA. CDR3 length: 14 residues. Between the trimmed V and J ends, which lost 3 bases and 3 bases, there was a span of 12 bases. The CDR3 DNA sequence: TGTGCCAGCAGCTTTAGTCCACAGGGCTACGAGCAGTACTTC. It specifies CASSFSPQGYEQYF. The full variable domain, its missing parts supplied by reference TRBV7-3 and TRBJ2-7, is GAGVSQTPSNKVTEKGKYVELRCDPISGHTALYWYRQSLGQGPEFLIYFQGTGAADDSGLPNDRFFAVRPEGSVSTLKIQRTERGDSAVYLCASSFSPQGYEQYFGPGTRLTVT.

The CDR3 region has the DNA TGTGCCAGCAGCCAAGAAGGACTAGCGGGGGGGCAGGGCACAGATACGCAGTATTTT. It yields the protein CASSQEGLAGGQGTDTQYF. The rearrangement joins TRBV3-1 to TRBJ2-3, with 15 bases identical to TRBD2. Unmatched junction bases numbered 5, after V lost 0 bases and J lost 1 base. Germline V lookup: CDR1 LGHDT, CDR2 YNNKEL (reference sequence). The CDR3 has 19 residues.

The rearrangement uses TRBV4-3 and TRBJ2-7; D is unresolved. From germline, CDR1 is LGHNA and CDR2 YSLEER. The CDR3 covers 15 residues. V was clipped by 5 bases and J by 0 bases, with 14 bases between them. This CDR3 reads CASSTNSESSYEQYF. CDR3 nucleotides: TGCGCCAGCAGCACTAACAGCGAAAGCTCCTACGAGCAGTACTTC.

This chain links TRBV7-2 with TRBJ2-7; D gene uncertain. Deletions cut 3 bases from V and 2 bases from J, with 8 bases between. The CDR3 runs 13 residues. Germline V gene lookup returns CDR1 SGHTA and CDR2 FQGNSA. CDR3 sequence (DNA): TGTGCCAGCAGCTTGGCACTCCCCTACGAGCAGTACTTC. It codes for CASSLALPYEQYF.

In this sample, this clonotype turned up a few times. The chain employs TRBV7-8 and TRBJ1-6; a possible D gene is TRBD1 (6 bases). The CDR3 runs 18 residues. V was shortened by 4 bases and J by 2 bases, with 18 bases between the two germline ends. In germline, CDR1 is SGHVS, CDR2 FQNEAQ. DNA for the CDR3: TGTGCCAGCAGCTCCCCGACGGGACAATCGACCTATAATTCACCCCTCCACTTT. It translates to CASSSPTGQSTYNSPLHF.

This sequence joins TRBV6-5 and TRBJ1-2, with D possibly being TRBD1 (5 bases). The CDR3 is 12 residues long. The V and J ends lost 2 bases and 5 bases respectively, with 6 bases between them. The germline gives CDR1 MNHEY, CDR2 SVGAGI. CDR3 sequence (DNA): TGTGCCAGCAGTTACAGGGGATATGGCTACACCTTC. Translation: CASSYRGYGYTF.

This clonotype has ten or more counts. V gene TRBV29-1 combines with J gene TRBJ1-2, with 8 bases fitting TRBD1. V lost 7 bases and J lost 3; bases outside the gene matches: 7. The V gene's germline CDR1 is SQVTM and CDR2 ANQGSEA. This CDR3 is 13 amino acids long. The CDR3 spells CSAGQGGYYGYTF. CDR3 in DNA: TGCAGCGCAGGACAGGGAGGGTACTATGGCTACACCTTC. Combining the CDR3 with reference TRBV29-1 and TRBJ1-2 gives the whole variable domain SAVISQKPSRDICQRGTSLTIQCQVDSQVTMMFWYRQQPGQSLTLIATANQGSEATYESGFVIDKFPISRPNLTFSTLTVSNMSPEDSSIYLCSAGQGGYYGYTFGSGTRLTVV.

This rearrangement joins TRBV19 to TRBJ1-5, with D uncertain. Trimming removed 5 bases from V and 0 bases from J, with 5 bases in between. The length of the CDR3 is 13 residues. CDR1 LNHDA and CDR2 SQIVND come from the germline V gene (reference sequence). The CDR3 loop is CASSSHSNQPQHF. The CDR3 DNA reads TGTGCCAGTAGTTCTCATAGCAATCAGCCCCAGCATTTT.

This clonotype has only a few counts. This chain links TRBV11-2 with TRBJ1-6; a possible D gene is TRBD1 (5 bases). This CDR3 has 19 residues. The V and J ends lost 1 base and 0 bases respectively, with 16 bases between them. The germline gives CDR1 SGHAT, CDR2 FQNNGV. The CDR3 DNA is TGTGCCAGCAGCTTAGCTCCTCCGGGACCTTTCTCCTATAATTCACCCCTCCACTTT. Its protein product is CASSLAPPGPFSYNSPLHF.